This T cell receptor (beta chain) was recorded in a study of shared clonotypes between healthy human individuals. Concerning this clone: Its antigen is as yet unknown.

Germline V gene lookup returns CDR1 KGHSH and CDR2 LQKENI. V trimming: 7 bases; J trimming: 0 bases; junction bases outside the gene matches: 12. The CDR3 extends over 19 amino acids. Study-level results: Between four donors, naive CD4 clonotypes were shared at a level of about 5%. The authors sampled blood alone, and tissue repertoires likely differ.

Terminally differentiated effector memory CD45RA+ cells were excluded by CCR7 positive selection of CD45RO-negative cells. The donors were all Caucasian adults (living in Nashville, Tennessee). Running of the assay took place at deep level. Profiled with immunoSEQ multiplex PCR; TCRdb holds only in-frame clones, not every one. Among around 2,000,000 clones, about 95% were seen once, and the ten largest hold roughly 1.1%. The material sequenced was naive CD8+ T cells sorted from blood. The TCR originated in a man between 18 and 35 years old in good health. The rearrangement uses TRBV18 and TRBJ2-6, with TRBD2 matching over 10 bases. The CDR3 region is CASFPIAASGSSGANVLTF. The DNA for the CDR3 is TGTGCCAGCTTCCCCATAGCGGCTAGCGGGAGCTCTGGGGCCAACGTCCTGACTTTC.